A selection of T cell receptor beta chains follows, all from one sample in a study of T cell responses to AZD1222 COVID-19 vaccine. Profiling relied on immunoSEQ multiplex PCR, and the TCRdb table lists in-frame clones only, not all of them. Among around 140,000 clones, 70% to 90% were seen once, and the ten largest hold approximately 5.4%. The specimen comprised peripheral blood, sampled 28 days after the second dose of the MenACWY control vaccine. The source is an adult who received the MenACWY meningococcal vaccine as a control. Each CDR3 is given with its conserved first and last residue. The order of the fields is V gene, clone size, D gene, J gene, CDR3 protein, CDR3 DNA. D genes are given only for firm matches. Clone size, where shown, is once, few, many, or a class for clones that have expanded.

TRBV4-1	NA	TRBD2	TRBJ2-3	CASSQARLAGGQDTQYF	TGCGCCAGCAGCCAAGCTCGCCTAGCGGGAGGGCAAGATACGCAGTATTTT
TRBV6-2/TRBV6-3	NA	TRBD1	TRBJ1-6	CASSYSGTENNSPLHF	TGTGCCAGCAGTTACTCGGGGACAGAAAATAATTCACCCCTCCACTTT
TRBV4-2	NA	TRBD2	TRBJ2-2	CASSQGTSGNTGELFF	TGTGCCAGCAGCCAAGGAACTAGCGGGAACACCGGGGAGCTGTTTTTT
TRBV9	once	TRBD1	TRBJ1-2	CASSLQPGTEYGYTF	TGTGCCAGCAGCCTTCAACCCGGGACAGAGTATGGCTACACCTTC
TRBV2	few	NA	TRBJ1-1	CASRIQEVGTEAFF	TGTGCCAGCAGGATACAGGAAGTAGGGACTGAAGCTTTCTTT
TRBV7-2	few	NA	TRBJ1-5	CASSLEKGNQPQHF	TGTGCCAGCAGCTTAGAGAAGGGCAATCAGCCCCAGCATTTT
TRBV28	NA	NA	TRBJ2-3	CASKGLAYTDTQYF	TGTGCCAGCAAAGGTCTAGCGTACACAGATACGCAGTATTTT
TRBV28	NA	TRBD2	TRBJ2-3	CASSAPLAGGVNTQYF	TGTGCCAGCAGTGCCCCTTTAGCGGGAGGGGTGAATACGCAGTATTTT
TRBV12-3/TRBV12-4	NA	NA	TRBJ1-1	CASRIRPNTEAFF	TGTGCCAGCAGAATTAGACCGAACACTGAAGCTTTCTTT
TRBV6-2/TRBV6-3	NA	NA	TRBJ1-5	CASTPSYSNQPQHF	TGTGCCAGCACCCCATCATATAGCAATCAGCCCCAGCATTTT
TRBV28	NA	NA	TRBJ2-1	CASKGYNEQFF	TGTGCCAGCAAGGGGTACAATGAGCAGTTCTTC
TRBV7-2	NA	NA	TRBJ2-7	CASSGVRRSSYEQYF	TGTGCCAGCAGCGGGGTCCGGCGAAGCTCCTACGAGCAGTACTTC
TRBV2	NA	NA	TRBJ1-2	CASSVREYGYTF	TGTGCCAGCAGCGTCAGAGAGTATGGCTACACCTTC
TRBV11-3	once	NA	TRBJ2-3	CASSETTGLRPDTQYF	TGTGCCAGCAGCGAGACGACAGGATTGAGGCCAGATACGCAGTATTTT
TRBV3-1/TRBV3-2	few	NA	TRBJ1-5	CASSQGGGNQPQHF	TGTGCCAGCAGCCAAGGGGGGGGCAATCAGCCCCAGCATTTT
TRBV7-8	few	TRBD1	TRBJ1-2	CASSLRQGAHGYTF	TGTGCCAGCAGCCTAAGACAGGGGGCACACGGCTACACCTTC
TRBV30	NA	NA	TRBJ1-1	CAWSVQGNTEAFF	TGTGCCTGGAGTGTACAGGGAAACACTGAAGCTTTCTTT
TRBV7-2	NA	NA	TRBJ1-4	CASSLDRNGKLFF	TGTGCCAGCAGCTTAGATAGGAACGGAAAACTGTTTTTT
TRBV6-6	NA	NA	TRBJ2-1	CASRQRSFTDEQFF	TGTGCCAGCCGACAGAGAAGTTTTACAGATGAGCAGTTCTTC
TRBV7-2	once	NA	TRBJ1-2	CASSFGLPTATF	TGTGCCAGCAGCTTTGGGCTCCCCACAGCCACCTTC
TRBV2	NA	NA	TRBJ1-5	CASSALGPQHF	TGTGCCAGCAGTGCCCTGGGGCCCCAGCATTTT
TRBV9	NA	TRBD1	TRBJ1-2	CASSVGQNYGYTF	TGTGCCAGCAGCGTGGGACAGAACTATGGCTACACCTTC
TRBV7-2	NA	NA	TRBJ1-1	CASSLLPRSREAFF	TGTGCCAGCAGCCTGCTACCGCGAAGCCGGGAAGCTTTCTTT
TRBV7-9	NA	TRBD1	TRBJ2-7	CASSRGLPYEQYF	TGTGCCAGCAGTAGGGGGCTGCCCTACGAGCAGTACTTC
TRBV7-2	once	TRBD1	TRBJ2-6	CASSPGQGIAGANVLTF	TGTGCCAGCAGCCCCGGACAGGGTATCGCTGGGGCCAACGTCCTGACTTTC
TRBV4-1	NA	NA	TRBJ2-3	CASSHQKVDRGLDTQYF	TGCGCCAGCAGCCACCAAAAAGTGGACAGAGGATTGGATACGCAGTATTTT
TRBV20-1	NA	TRBD1	TRBJ1-3	CSAPGGGTIYF	TGCAGTGCCCCAGGGGGAGGCACCATATATTTT
TRBV6-5	NA	NA	TRBJ1-1	CATTRGVTEAFF	TGTGCCACCACGAGGGGGGTAACTGAAGCTTTCTTT
TRBV21-1	NA	NA	TRBJ2-3	CASSKGGGPSGRKSIDTQYF	TGTGCCAGCAGCAAAGGGGGTGGGCCTAGCGGGAGAAAGTCAATAGATACGCAGTATTTT
TRBV30	NA	TRBD1	TRBJ2-7	CAWSVDRGRGGYF	TGTGCCTGGAGTGTGGACAGGGGGCGCGGAGGGTACTTC
TRBV10-3	NA	TRBD1	TRBJ2-3	CAISESRQGGGTDTQYF	TGTGCCATCAGTGAGTCGAGACAGGGGGGAGGTACAGATACGCAGTATTTT
TRBV30	NA	NA	TRBJ1-6	CAWTSLGIDNSPLHF	TGTGCCTGGACTAGTTTGGGGATAGATAATTCACCCCTCCACTTT
TRBV10-3	NA	NA	TRBJ1-1	CAISDWQTTRNTEAFF	TGTGCCATCAGTGATTGGCAGACGACCAGGAACACTGAAGCTTTCTTT
TRBV5-1	NA	NA	TRBJ1-6	CASSLGTTYNSPLHF	TGCGCCAGCAGCTTGGGGACAACCTATAATTCACCCCTCCACTTT
TRBV7-3	once	NA	TRBJ2-5	CASSPGMAQETQYF	TGTGCCAGCAGCCCCGGCATGGCACAAGAGACCCAGTACTTC
TRBV7-8	NA	NA	TRBJ1-1	CASSLVIGATEAFF	TGTGCCAGCAGCTTAGTGATAGGGGCCACTGAAGCTTTCTTT
TRBV7-9	NA	NA	TRBJ2-3	CASSLTVTGTDTQYF	TGTGCCAGCAGCTTAACGGTGACGGGCACAGATACGCAGTATTTT
TRBV5-1	NA	TRBD1	TRBJ1-3	CASSPGDRSTGNTIYF	TGCGCCAGCAGCCCAGGGGACAGATCGACTGGAAACACCATATATTTT
TRBV5-1	NA	NA	TRBJ2-3	CASSLRTWGTDTQYF	TGCGCCAGCAGCTTGAGGACCTGGGGCACAGATACGCAGTATTTT
TRBV18	NA	TRBD1	TRBJ1-5	CASSPGTGANNQPQHF	TGTGCCAGCTCACCGGGGACAGGGGCCAACAATCAGCCCCAGCATTTT
TRBV4-3	NA	NA	TRBJ1-5	CASSQDGDHRQPQHF	TGCGCCAGCAGCCAAGACGGGGACCACCGGCAGCCCCAGCATTTT
TRBV5-1	NA	NA	TRBJ2-1	CASSLGGYNEQFF	TGCGCCAGCAGCTTGGGTGGTTACAATGAGCAGTTCTTC
TRBV9	NA	NA	TRBJ2-7	CAILLPGPQWCEQYF	TGTGCCATCCTCCTACCGGGACCTCAGTGGTGCGAGCAGTACTTC
TRBV5-6	NA	NA	TRBJ2-2	CASSLAGADTGELFF	TGTGCCAGCAGTTTGGCAGGGGCCGACACCGGGGAGCTGTTTTTT
TRBV4-2	NA	NA	TRBJ2-2	CASSQVFDTGELFF	TGTGCCAGCAGCCAAGTTTTCGACACCGGGGAGCTGTTTTTT
TRBV2	NA	TRBD1	TRBJ1-1	CASSLDRAEAFF	TGTGCCAGCAGTTTGGACAGGGCAGAAGCTTTCTTT
TRBV19	NA	NA	TRBJ2-7	CASSIVGKHYEQYF	TGTGCCAGTAGTATAGTGGGCAAACACTACGAGCAGTACTTC
TRBV18	once	NA	TRBJ1-5	CASSPRMGNQPQHF	TGTGCCAGCTCACCACGGATGGGCAATCAGCCCCAGCATTTT
TRBV6-5	NA	NA	TRBJ2-6	CAAGPNAAGANVLTF	TGTGCGGCGGGGCCTAACGCAGCAGGGGCCAACGTCCTGACTTTC
TRBV6-2/TRBV6-3	NA	NA	TRBJ1-2	CASSSARDYGYTF	TGTGCCAGCAGTTCCGCGCGGGACTATGGCTACACCTTC